This T cell receptor beta chain originates from a study of blood T cell repertoires in COVID-19. Study overall: From the United States, Italy and Spain came samples of acute and convalescent COVID-19. The cDNA or gDNA used as material had been derived from T cells, B-cell-depleted T cells, or PBMCs.

Germline CDR1 and CDR2: KGHSH and LQKENI. The CDR3 is 15 residues long. V was pared by 6 bases and J by 1 base, with 8 bases of the junction left unmatched. Methods used by the authors: From reference gene primer amplification, estimates of nucleated cell counts were derived. TCRdb keeps only in-frame clones here, not all; method: immunoSEQ multiplex PCR. V and J calls and clone size are those listed in that table; D and trimming were worked out from the DNA. Of about 90,000 clones listed, around four fifths are singletons. V usage is TRBV18 and J usage is TRBJ1-1, with 7 bases identical to TRBD1. The sequence came from a woman aged 70 to 79 with active or convalescent COVID-19. Input material: peripheral blood. In DNA form, the CDR3 reads TGTGCCAGCTCGAGCGCGCCAGGGGGGAACACTGAAGCTTTCTTT. It yields the protein CASSSAPGGNTEAFF.